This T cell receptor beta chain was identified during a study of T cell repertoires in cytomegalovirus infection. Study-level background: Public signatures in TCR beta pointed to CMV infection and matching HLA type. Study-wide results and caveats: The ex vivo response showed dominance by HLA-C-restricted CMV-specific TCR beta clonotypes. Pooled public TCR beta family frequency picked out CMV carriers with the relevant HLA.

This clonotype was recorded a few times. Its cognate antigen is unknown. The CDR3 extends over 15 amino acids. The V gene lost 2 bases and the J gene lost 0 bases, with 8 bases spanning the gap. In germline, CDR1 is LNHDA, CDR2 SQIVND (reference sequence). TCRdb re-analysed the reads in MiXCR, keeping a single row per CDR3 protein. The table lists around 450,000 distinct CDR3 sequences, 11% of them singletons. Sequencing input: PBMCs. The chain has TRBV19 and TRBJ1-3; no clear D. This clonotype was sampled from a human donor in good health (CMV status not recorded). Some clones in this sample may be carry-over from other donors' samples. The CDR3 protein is CASSITQRSGNTIYF. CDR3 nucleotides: TGTGCCAGTAGTATAACACAGCGCTCTGGAAACACCATATATTTT.